The clone carrying this TCR beta chain came up once. Its specificity is unknown. This record comes from a study of vaccination effects on CD4 cells after COVID-19. V lost 7 bases to trimming and J lost 0 bases, with 6 bases between them. Germline CDR1 and CDR2: MDHEN and SYDVKM. The CDR3 loop spans 12 amino acids. Study-level results: Researchers reported few convalescent patients and no early post-infection timepoints in the study.

Generated by immunoSEQ multiplex PCR, the TCRdb table keeps only in-frame clones and is missing some. The data contain about 71,000 clones, under 90% of them singletons. With the ViraFEST assay, the study expanded antigen-specific CD4+ T cells using viral peptide pools, then sequenced them. Culturing for around eleven days preceded CD4+ T cell isolation. The study found no prior SARS-CoV-2 infection in the vaccine recipients, who tested negative for nucleocapsid antibodies. Supplemented with around 11 IU/ml IL-2 and 9.5 to 10 ug/ml peptides, a few million PBMC per well were kept in culture. The rearrangement links TRBV28 to TRBJ1-2; D unclear. Sequences were derived from CD4+ T cells from PBMCs cultured with SARS-CoV-2 spike peptides, sampled before COVID-19 vaccination. The TCR comes from a human donor who received a COVID-19 vaccine. The CDR3: CASTDSNYGYTF. CDR3 nucleotide sequence: TGTGCCAGCACGGACTCTAACTATGGCTACACCTTC.